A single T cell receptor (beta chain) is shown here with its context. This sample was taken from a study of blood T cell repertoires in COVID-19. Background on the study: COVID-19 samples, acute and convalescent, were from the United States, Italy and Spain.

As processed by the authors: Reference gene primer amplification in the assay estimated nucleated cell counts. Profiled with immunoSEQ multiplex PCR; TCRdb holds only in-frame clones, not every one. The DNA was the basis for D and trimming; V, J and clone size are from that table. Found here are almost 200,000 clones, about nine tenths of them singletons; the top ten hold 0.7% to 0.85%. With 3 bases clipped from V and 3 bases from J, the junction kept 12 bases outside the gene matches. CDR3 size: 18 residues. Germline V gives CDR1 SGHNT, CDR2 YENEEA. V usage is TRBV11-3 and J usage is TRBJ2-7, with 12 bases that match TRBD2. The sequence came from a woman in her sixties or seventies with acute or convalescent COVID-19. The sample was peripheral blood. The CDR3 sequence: CASSFGLAGFRAVYEQYF. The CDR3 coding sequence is TGTGCCAGCAGCTTCGGACTAGCGGGATTCCGTGCGGTCTACGAGCAGTACTTC.